The T cell receptor (beta chain) under discussion was sequenced for a study of response to subunit inactivated influenza vaccine. Whole-study findings and limits: The authors suggested that every seasonal influenza vaccination recruits few new T cells.

This clonotype was counted a few times. The antigen remains undetermined. TCRdb processed the RT-PCR reads anew with MiXCR; each CDR3 protein has one entry. The sample has roughly 790,000 distinct CDR3 sequences; approximately 22% are singletons. The CDR3 runs 18 residues. Germline CDR1 is LGHNA and CDR2 is YNFKEQ. The J segment lost 2 bases and the V segment lost 0 bases, leaving 10 bases of the junction unmatched. The chain recombines TRBV4-2 with TRBJ2-3; 8 bases match TRBD2. The TCR was taken from a man aged 45-65 years who received an inactivated influenza vaccine. Sequenced here: PBMCs from blood, sampled approximately 5 days after vaccination. DNA for the CDR3: TGTGCCAGCAGCCAAGATAGGGTGGGCGGGGGGTCCACAGATACGCAGTATTTT. As protein: CASSQDRVGGGSTDTQYF.